These T cell receptor beta chains were read from a single sample in a study of control samples from healthy donors and cancer patients. Some clones are missing from TCRdb's copy, which holds only in-frame ones; the method was immunoSEQ multiplex PCR. The sample has 130,000 to 150,000 clones; 92% are singletons. Material for sequencing was blood. The source of these receptors is a man aged 25-45 years in good health. CDR3s include the opening cysteine and the closing phenylalanine or tryptophan. D genes are given only for firm matches. Rows may omit the clone size; those that give it use once, few, many or a size class.

TRBV6-4	few	TRBJ2-6	.	TGTGCCAGCAGTGACTCAAGGGGCTCTGGGGCCAACGTCCTGACTTTC	CASSDSRGSGANVLTF
TRBV28	.	TRBJ1-1	.	TGTGCCAGCAGTTTCTCCGACAGACTGAACACTGAAGCTTTCTTT	CASSFSDRLNTEAFF
TRBV28	.	TRBJ2-2	.	TGTGCCAGCACTCTAGGTAGCGGCGAAACCGGGGAGCTGTTTTTT	CASTLGSGETGELFF
TRBV2	.	TRBJ1-4	.	TGTGCCAGCGTGGGGAAAGAAAAACTGTTTTTT	CASVGKEKLFF
TRBV30	.	TRBJ2-7	TRBD1	TGTGCCTGGAGCCCCCTCCCCGGACAGGGGTACGAGCAGTACTTC	CAWSPLPGQGYEQYF
TRBV5-4	.	TRBJ2-5	TRBD2	TGTGCCAGCAGCGCCGAACTAGCGGGAGACCAAGAGACCCAGTACTTC	CASSAELAGDQETQYF
TRBV18	.	TRBJ2-1	.	TGTGCCAGCTCACCGCCACCGGGAGGGGGCCATGAGCAGTTCTTC	CASSPPPGGGHEQFF
TRBV24-1	once	TRBJ2-1	.	TGTGCCACCAGTGATTCGACCCCAGGTGTTTACAATGAGCAGTTCTTC	CATSDSTPGVYNEQFF
TRBV28	.	TRBJ1-2	.	TGTGCCAGCAGTTTACGGTTCAGTCGACAGGGCTACACCTTC	CASSLRFSRQGYTF
TRBV6-5	.	TRBJ1-5	.	TGTGCCAGCAGTTACTCGTTAGGCGAGCCCCAGCATTTT	CASSYSLGEPQHF
TRBV28	.	TRBJ2-2	TRBD1	TGTGCCAGCAGTAGGGACAGTAAGACCGGGGAGCTGTTTTTT	CASSRDSKTGELFF
TRBV30	.	TRBJ2-1	TRBD2	TGTGCCTGGAGTGTAGATCTGGCTAGCGGGAGGCGAAGCTCCTACAATGAGCAGTTCTTC	CAWSVDLASGRRSSYNEQFF
TRBV5-6	.	TRBJ1-5	.	TGTGCCAGCAGCTTTCGGGGTGTGGGCAATCAGCCCCAGCATTTT	CASSFRGVGNQPQHF
TRBV4-2	.	TRBJ2-3	.	TGTGCCAGCAGCCCCGGCGATACGCAGTATTTT	CASSPGDTQYF
TRBV28	.	TRBJ1-2	.	TGTGCCAGCAGACAGACAGCGAACTATGGCTACACCTTC	CASRQTANYGYTF
TRBV30	.	TRBJ1-4	.	TGTGCCTGGAGTGTACTCGGGCAGCCAGAAAAACTGTTTTTT	CAWSVLGQPEKLFF